This TCR beta chain was sequenced in a study of vaccination and CD4 T cells after COVID-19. Study-wide background: With a range of 35 to 161, the median interval from diagnosis to drawing post-COVID samples was about 100 days.

This clonotype has more than one count but fewer than ten. Its antigen is undetermined. CD4+ T cells that had been cultured provided DNA sequenced with the Oncomine TCR Beta short-read assay. TCRdb redid the calling of the PCR reads with MiXCR, one entry per CDR3 protein. The repertoire includes about 13,000 distinct CDR3 sequences, approximately 31% of them detected once, and roughly 19% sits in the top ten. CDR3 length: 19 residues. Germline V lookup: CDR1 ENHRY, CDR2 SYGVKD. V shed 6 bases and J shed 4 bases, with 25 bases lying between them. Treatment meaning: approximately nine-day PBMC culture with coronavirus spike peptide pools or control peptides (ViraFEST assay). Healthy people who got the vaccine had never had SARS-CoV-2 infection, since nucleocapsid antibodies came back negative before and after vaccination.

This clonotype originated in a human donor who received a COVID-19 vaccine. This sample comprised CD4+ T cells from blood, cultured in vitro, obtained before SARS-CoV-2 vaccination. The chain joins TRBV10-3 to TRBJ2-6; D might be TRBD1 (6 bases). The CDR3 region is CAIRAETGTRLSGANVLTF. The CDR3 DNA sequence: TGTGCCATCAGGGCGGAGACCGGGACACGCTTGTCCGGGGCCAACGTCCTGACTTTC.